The 28 T cell receptor beta chains below all came from one sample that was sequenced in a study of Graves' ophthalmopathy and Graves' hyperthyroidism. Researchers took RNA transcripts and amplified TCR beta CDR3 regions from them. Amplification began with first-round RT-PCR using HTBI primers, then second-round multiplex PCR was performed. Each CDR3 protein is one row after TCRdb ran MiXCR on the multiplex PCR reads. This table has about 210,000 distinct CDR3 sequences, approximately 29% appearing once. The sequenced sample consisted of peripheral blood. These receptors were obtained from a man aged 45 to 65 with Graves' ophthalmopathy.

This clonotype was recorded many times. The rearrangement uses TRBV11-2 and TRBJ2-7, with TRBD2 identical over 7 bases. The CDR3 has 14 residues. V shed 5 bases, J shed 3 bases, and the junction held 7 bases outside the gene matches. Per germline, CDR1 SGHAT and CDR2 FQNNGV. CDR3 coding DNA: TGTGCCAGCAGCCGGACTAGAACAGGCTACGAGCAGTACTTC. Its protein is CASSRTRTGYEQYF. The full variable domain, rest sourced from reference TRBV11-2 and TRBJ2-7, is EAGVAQSPRYKIIEKRQSVAFWCNPISGHATLYWYQQILGQGPKLLIQFQNNGVVDDSQLPKDRFSAERLKGVDSTLKIQPAKLEDSAVYLCASSRTRTGYEQYFGPGTRLTVT.

This clonotype has just a few counts. The final CDR3 position lacks the conserved phenylalanine or tryptophan, pointing to a likely read error. It is unclear where the CDR3 begins or ends on the DNA, so no DNA is shown, and the CDR3 is as TCRdb lists it. The chain employs TRBV12-3 or TRBV12-4 and TRBJ2-6; the tabulated D call, TRBD2, remains unverified against the DNA. The CDR3 comprises 8 residues, both ends counted. This CDR3 reads CASRPAGP.

This clonotype was seen repeatedly, ten times or more. The CDR3 is CASNEAGVAYEQYF. In DNA form, the CDR3 reads TGTGCCAGTAATGAGGCAGGGGTTGCCTACGAGCAGTACTTC. This chain uses TRBV19 with TRBJ2-7; tentatively, D is TRBD1 (6 bases). Trimming shortened V by 7 bases and J by 2 bases, and 15 bases separated the two germline ends. The CDR3 runs 14 residues. Germline loops: CDR1 LNHDA, CDR2 SQIVND (reference sequence).

This clonotype was observed at least ten times. J is TRBJ2-2 and V is TRBV5-1; TRBD1 matches at 7 bases. The CDR3 has 18 residues. With V trimmed by 2 bases and J by 2 bases, 12 bases remained unmatched. Germline V gene data show CDR1 as SGHRS and CDR2 as YFSETQ. Here the CDR3 reads CASSFWTGTDYNTGELFF. The CDR3 DNA follows: TGCGCCAGCAGCTTTTGGACGGGGACAGACTACAACACCGGGGAGCTGTTTTTT.

This clonotype was observed at least ten times. The rearrangement uses TRBV6-1 and TRBJ1-5; D might be TRBD1 (5 bases). The CDR3 is made up of 13 amino acids. V was shortened by 2 bases and J by 7 bases, with 9 bases between the two germline ends. CDR1 MNHNS and CDR2 SASEGT come from the germline V gene. The CDR3 sequence is CASSEWRDQPQHF. The CDR3 DNA follows: TGTGCCAGCAGTGAATGGCGGGACCAGCCCCAGCATTTT.

In this sample, this clonotype turned up many times. The chain couples TRBV2 to TRBJ2-2; TRBD1 might be the D (6 bases). CDR1 and CDR2 from the germline V gene are SNHLY and FYNNEI. This CDR3 spans 16 amino acids. The V end was cut by 3 bases, the J end by 4 bases, with 15 bases between. The CDR3 is CASSEGGGAITGELFF. Here the CDR3 DNA reads TGTGCCAGCAGTGAGGGTGGGGGCGCGATCACCGGGGAGCTGTTTTTT.

In this sample, this clonotype turned up many times. DNA for the CDR3: TGTGCCAGCAGTTTACGCGGGAAAACCGGGGAGCTGTTTTTT. Residues: CASSLRGKTGELFF. The chain employs TRBV12-3 or TRBV12-4 and TRBJ2-2; the D gene is possibly TRBD2 (6 bases). V dropped 2 bases and J dropped 5 bases, with 9 bases sitting between them. This CDR3 has 14 residues.

The chain carries TRBV5-1 and TRBJ1-1; D not resolved. Trimming pared 0 bases from V and 4 bases from J, leaving 7 bases between. Germline values: CDR1 SGHRS, CDR2 YFSETQ. The CDR3 is made up of 13 amino acids. CDR3 coding DNA: TGCGCCAGCAGCTTGGTCTCGGTCACTGAAGCTTTCTTT. The encoded protein is CASSLVSVTEAFF.

This clonotype was counted ten times or more. The J gene is TRBJ1-2, the V gene TRBV6-5; 12 bases are a match to TRBD1. Germline trimming cut 9 bases from V and 5 bases from J; bases unmatched to any gene: 4. Germline V lookup: CDR1 MNHEY, CDR2 SVGAGI. This CDR3 region has 13 residues. The CDR3 spells CASWDRGQYGYTF. The DNA of the CDR3 is TGTGCCAGTTGGGACAGGGGGCAGTATGGCTACACCTTC.

The chain employs TRBV7-2 and TRBJ2-5; 7 positions agree with TRBD1. The germline V gene has CDR1 SGHTA and CDR2 FQGNSA. J was trimmed by 7 bases and V by 2 bases; bases with no gene match: 7. This CDR3 is 14 amino acids long. The CDR3 is CASSLSRQGVTQYF. The DNA for the CDR3 is TGTGCCAGCAGCTTATCTCGGCAGGGGGTGACCCAGTACTTC. The variable domain in full, completed from reference TRBV7-2 and TRBJ2-5, reads GAGVSQSPSNKVTEKGKDVELRCDPISGHTALYWYRQSLGQGLEFLIYFQGNSAPDKSGLPSDRFSAERTGGSVSTLTIQRTQQEDSAVYLCASSLSRQGVTQYFGPGTRLLVL.

This clonotype was recorded at least ten times. The chain uses TRBV10-3 and TRBJ2-7, with 7 positions matching TRBD1. The germline V gene has CDR1 ENHRY and CDR2 SYGVKD. The CDR3 extends over 13 amino acids. Trimming at V came to 10 bases and at J to 2 bases, leaving 8 bases not matched to a gene. Here the CDR3 DNA reads TGTGCCACCTCGACAGGGCAGACCTACGAGCAGTACTTC. Its protein product is CATSTGQTYEQYF.

The genes are TRBV7-9 and TRBJ2-7; 11 bases map to TRBD2. Germline V gene sequence: CDR1 SEHNR, CDR2 FQNEAQ (reference sequence). The length of the CDR3 is 15 residues. With V trimmed by 4 bases and J by 5 bases, 7 bases remained unmatched. CDR3 amino acids: CASSSDSGRADEQYF. CDR3 in DNA: TGTGCCAGCAGCTCCGATAGCGGGAGGGCCGACGAGCAGTACTTC.

This clonotype was observed at least ten times. This chain uses TRBV6-1 with TRBJ2-4; D gene ambiguous. This CDR3 region has 13 residues. Trimming removed 7 bases at V and 3 bases at J, with 10 bases between. Germline lookup yields CDR1 MNHNS and CDR2 SASEGT. For the CDR3, the DNA is TGTGCCAGCATCCAGAAGGGCAAAAACATTCAGTACTTC. Protein: CASIQKGKNIQYF.

This clonotype has at least ten counts. The V and J genes are TRBV28 and TRBJ1-2; 7 nucleotides line up with TRBD1. The V gene's germline CDR1 is MDHEN and CDR2 SYDVKM. V shed 2 bases, J shed 3 bases, and the junction held 12 bases outside the gene matches. The CDR3 consists of 17 residues. CDR3: CASSLRHGTRGDYGYTF. The CDR3 DNA follows: TGTGCCAGCAGTTTACGGCATGGGACCAGGGGGGACTATGGCTACACCTTC.

This clonotype is categorized as medium-sized. The chain carries TRBV6-2 or TRBV6-3 and TRBJ2-5; no reliable D call. V was cut by 2 bases and J by 2 bases, with 12 bases left in between. The germline V gene encodes CDR1 MNHEY and CDR2 SVGEGT. This CDR3 is built from 15 residues. The CDR3 coding sequence is TGTGCCAGCAGTTACAAGGTGGATGGGCAAGAGACCCAGTACTTC. It yields the protein CASSYKVDGQETQYF.

This clonotype has at least ten counts. The chain couples TRBV28 to TRBJ2-7; unclear D gene. This CDR3 comprises 9 residues. Germline CDR1 reads MDHEN; CDR2 reads SYDVKM. DNA for the CDR3: TGTGAGACATCTGAGGAGCAGTACTTC. It encodes CETSEEQYF.

This clonotype appeared a few times. The CDR3 loop is CASTVAGATSYEQYF. For the CDR3, the DNA is TGTGCCAGCACAGTAGCGGGGGCTACCTCCTACGAGCAGTACTTC. V is TRBV12-3 or TRBV12-4 and J is TRBJ2-7, with TRBD2 matching 9 bases. V shed 7 bases and J 0 bases; nucleotides not matched to a gene: 7. This CDR3 is built from 15 residues.

The sample holds many counts of this clonotype. The V gene is TRBV28, the J gene TRBJ2-5; a weak D match, TRBD1 (5 bases). This CDR3 has 14 amino acids. The germline V and J ends were trimmed by 3 bases and 1 base, with 9 bases remaining between them. CDR1 is MDHEN, CDR2 SYDVKM, per germline. The CDR3 bases are TGTGCCAGCAGTTTTGGGGCGGTCCAAGAGACCCAGTACTTC. Translated, it gives CASSFGAVQETQYF.

This clonotype was seen at least ten times. The chain links TRBV19 to TRBJ1-1; D ambiguous. Germline V gene data show CDR1 as LNHDA and CDR2 as SQIVND (reference sequence). Trimming took 8 bases from V and 8 from J, leaving 12 bases between them. The CDR3 has 11 residues. The CDR3 DNA follows: TGTGCCAGTCTGAGGCGGGCCGAAGCTTTCTTT. This gives the protein CASLRRAEAFF.

This clonotype was recorded many times. The gene calls are TRBV5-4 and TRBJ2-5; 10 positions match TRBD1. This CDR3 spans 15 amino acids. With 3 bases clipped from V and 5 bases from J, the junction kept 7 bases outside the gene matches. Germline V gene lookup returns CDR1 SGHNT and CDR2 YYREEE (reference sequence). The CDR3 bases are TGTGCCAGCAGCTCTAAGACAGGGGGCGGTGAGACCCAGTACTTC. It yields the protein CASSSKTGGGETQYF.

Ten or more counts support this clonotype. The V gene is TRBV7-3, the J gene TRBJ2-2, with TRBD2 identical over 7 bases. The germline V gene has CDR1 SGHTA and CDR2 FQGTGA. V shed 1 base, J shed 2 bases, and the junction held 7 bases outside the gene matches. The CDR3 consists of 17 residues. In nucleotides, the CDR3 is TGTGCCAGCAGCTTAAGTGGACCTAGCGGTAACACCGGGGAGCTGTTTTTT. It encodes CASSLSGPSGNTGELFF.

The chain uses TRBV30 and TRBJ2-5; D is unresolved. Matching the DNA end better, TRBJ2-1 makes the J call doubtful. This CDR3 has 15 residues. The germline V gene has CDR1 GTSNPN and CDR2 SVGIG (reference sequence). Written as DNA, the CDR3 is TGTGCCTGGAGTGGTGGGTCGTCCGTCCCAAATGAGCAGTTCTTC. It encodes CAWSGGSSVPNEQFF.

The chain uses TRBV28 and TRBJ2-7; TRBD2 agrees at 10 bases. CDR3 length: 14 residues. Germline V gene lookup returns CDR1 MDHEN and CDR2 SYDVKM. J gave up 6 bases and V 4 bases, and 6 bases lay outside the gene matches. The CDR3 protein is CASSSPSGSVEQYF. In DNA, the CDR3 is TGTGCCAGCAGTTCCCCTAGCGGGAGCGTCGAGCAGTACTTC.

This clonotype has a count of ten or more. V gene TRBV6-4 combines with J gene TRBJ1-5, with no clear D. The V end was cut by 3 bases, the J end by 4 bases, with 4 bases between. The CDR3 totals 12 residues. Germline V gene sequence: CDR1 MRHNA, CDR2 SNTAGT. The CDR3 loop reads CASSDGNQPQHF. The CDR3 DNA reads TGTGCCAGCAGTGATGGAAATCAGCCCCAGCATTTT.

This clonotype was picked up many times. The chain links TRBV5-1 to TRBJ2-7; D perhaps matches TRBD1 (6 bases). V was pared by 4 bases and J by 0 bases, with 8 bases between. The CDR3 sequence is 13 residues long. In germline, CDR1 is SGHRS, CDR2 YFSETQ. The CDR3 reads CASSGTISYEQYF. CDR3 DNA sequence: TGCGCCAGCAGCGGGACAATCTCCTACGAGCAGTACTTC.

This chain uses TRBV12-3 or TRBV12-4 with TRBJ1-6, with D tentatively TRBD1 (5 bases). The ends were cut back, 6 bases at V and 5 bases at J, with 14 bases in the middle. CDR3 size: 15 residues. In DNA, the CDR3 is TGTGCCAGCAGCGTGACAGCGGAAAATAATTCACCCCTCCACTTT. Its protein product is CASSVTAENNSPLHF.

This clonotype was seen many times. The chain links TRBV6-1 to TRBJ2-7; 9 nucleotides align to TRBD2. The V gene end was trimmed by 6 bases and the J gene end by 4 bases; junction bases not matched to a gene: 7. Per the germline V gene, CDR1 is MNHNS and CDR2 is SASEGT. The CDR3 length is 14 residues. CDR3 loop: CASRGSGSIYEQYF. The DNA of the CDR3 is TGTGCCAGCAGGGGTAGCGGGAGTATTTACGAGCAGTACTTC.

This clonotype was recorded a few times. The J gene is TRBJ2-7, the V gene TRBV2, with TRBD1 matching over 9 bases. V lost 8 bases and J lost 2; bases outside the gene matches: 10. The CDR3 is 15 residues long. Germline loops: CDR1 SNHLY, CDR2 FYNNEI. The CDR3 reads CASRKAGTGTYEQYF. The CDR3 coding sequence is TGTGCCAGCCGCAAAGCCGGGACAGGGACCTACGAGCAGTACTTC.